These T cell receptor beta chains were read from a single sample in a study of vaccination and CD4 T cells after COVID-19. The antigens these receptors bind are not known. MiXCR was run by TCRdb on the PCR reads, yielding one entry per CDR3 protein. The sample has about 20,000 distinct CDR3 sequences; approximately 50% are singletons. The source material was CD4+ T cells from blood, cultured in vitro. These receptors came from a human donor who had recovered from COVID-19. The conserved cysteine and the conserved F or W are not part of the CDR3 here. Fields, in order: clone size, V gene, J gene, CDR3 protein. The size field is filled for only some rows; it gives once, few, many or a size class.

NA	TRBV11-3	TRBJ2-3	ASSPRTSTDTQY
NA	TRBV6-4	TRBJ2-3	ASSVSPGDTQY
NA	TRBV6-1	TRBJ1-4	ASSGGSGDEKLF
NA	TRBV7-2	TRBJ1-6	ASSPQGAHYNSPLH
few	TRBV20-1	TRBJ2-5	SAHRSQETQY
NA	TRBV20-1	TRBJ1-1	SAAMNTEAF
NA	TRBV7-8	TRBJ2-5	ASSSHRETQY
few	TRBV6-1	TRBJ2-5	ASSEGLAGVRETQY
once	TRBV6-5	TRBJ1-6	ASSYSGYNSPLH
NA	TRBV5-1	TRBJ2-5	ASSHGGPGRETQY
NA	TRBV20-1	TRBJ2-1	SASPAIYNEQF
NA	TRBV7-8	TRBJ1-2	ASSLSRGNDGYT
NA	TRBV10-3	TRBJ1-6	AISDLGQGDSPLH
NA	TRBV6-4	TRBJ1-5	ASSDWQGEWPPPQH
NA	TRBV7-2	TRBJ2-7	ASLDRQGYSYEQY
NA	TRBV6-5	TRBJ1-2	ASSYQTGGYGYT
NA	TRBV7-2	TRBJ1-5	ASSLRRDSNQPQH
few	TRBV28	TRBJ1-2	ASSRPETGSYGYT
NA	TRBV7-2	TRBJ2-1	ASSTTSGRSYNEQF
NA	TRBV10-1	TRBJ2-1	ASSALHDTGLGYNEQF
NA	TRBV28	TRBJ1-1	ASNPTLNTEAF
few	TRBV25-1	TRBJ2-2	AGEDTNTGELF
NA	TRBV6-1	TRBJ1-2	ASTLAGTAYGYT
few	TRBV24-1	TRBJ1-2	ATRQGENYGYT
NA	TRBV14	TRBJ2-5	ASSLTSGSVETQY
few	TRBV5-1	TRBJ1-2	ASSPAGFNGYT
NA	TRBV5-1	TRBJ2-3	ASSWADSLTDTQY
few	TRBV29-1	TRBJ2-2	SVAGRDYTGELF
NA	TRBV28	TRBJ1-1	ASSLSGMNTEAF
NA	TRBV6-2/TRBV6-3	TRBJ2-5	ASSYSSGLETQY
NA	TRBV10-3	TRBJ2-7	ASNQDGDEQY
NA	TRBV27	TRBJ1-6	ASSLGIDPPLH
NA	TRBV20-1	TRBJ1-6	SARAETGTNSPLH
NA	TRBV27	TRBJ2-3	ASSFRGQTQY
once	TRBV7-2	TRBJ2-7	ASSLSLAASSYEQY
NA	TRBV4-3	TRBJ2-3	ASSQGLAGGTSTDTQY
NA	TRBV11-2	TRBJ2-3	ASSPPWSGRGSTDTQY
NA	TRBV5-4	TRBJ1-5	ASSLDRAQPQH
NA	TRBV5-6	TRBJ1-6	ASSSLGYNSPLH
few	TRBV28	TRBJ1-2	ASIQHPGQGAAGYGYT
NA	TRBV19	TRBJ2-6	ASSIDIMASGANVLT
few	TRBV29-1	TRBJ2-3	SGSPGTDTQY
few	TRBV20-1	TRBJ1-5	SARHGSGGNQPQH
few	TRBV7-2	TRBJ2-7	ASSLGGGEQY
few	TRBV18	TRBJ1-2	ASSQGNSNYGYT
NA	TRBV15	TRBJ1-2	ATSRDKSFNYGYT
NA	TRBV5-1	TRBJ2-1	ASSFQGTVSGNEQF
NA	TRBV20-1	TRBJ1-2	SASRPRANYGYT
once	TRBV28	TRBJ1-5	ASSSGTGDNQPQH
few	TRBV7-2	TRBJ1-1	ASSLVGGGRGYTEAF
few	TRBV25-1	TRBJ2-3	ASSETSGTDTQY
NA	TRBV6-2/TRBV6-3	TRBJ1-1	ASSIQGAGRWTEAF
NA	TRBV6-2/TRBV6-3	TRBJ2-7	ASRRTGAYEQY
NA	TRBV24-1	TRBJ2-2	ATGGTGELF